The present entry profiles one T cell receptor (beta chain) with its context. No antigen is known for it. This sample was included in a study of OX40 agonist ivuxolimab in advanced cancers. Looking at the study overall: Enrollees could have had prior anti-PD-1, anti-PD-L1 or anti-CTLA-4 therapy, which 35% to 40% had received. Study-level points and caveats: Not determined was the antigen specificity of the expanded peripheral T cells.

Assay used: immunoSEQ multiplex PCR; TCRdb lists only in-frame clones, some missing. The sample includes approximately 40,000 clones, roughly 80% of them seen just once. Germline V gives CDR1 MDHEN, CDR2 SYDVKM. The CDR3 has 13 amino acids. Deletions cut 11 bases from V and 3 bases from J, with 15 bases between. The receptor comes from an adult with an advanced solid tumor such as melanoma, head and neck, liver or kidney cancer. This chain joins TRBV28 and TRBJ2-3; possibly TRBD2 for D (6 bases). The material was CD4+ or CD8+ T cells sorted from blood, obtained in a trial of the OX40 agonist ivuxolimab. The CDR3 spells CALSWGGTDTQYF. CDR3 coding DNA: TGTGCCTTGTCCTGGGGAGGTACAGATACGCAGTATTTT.